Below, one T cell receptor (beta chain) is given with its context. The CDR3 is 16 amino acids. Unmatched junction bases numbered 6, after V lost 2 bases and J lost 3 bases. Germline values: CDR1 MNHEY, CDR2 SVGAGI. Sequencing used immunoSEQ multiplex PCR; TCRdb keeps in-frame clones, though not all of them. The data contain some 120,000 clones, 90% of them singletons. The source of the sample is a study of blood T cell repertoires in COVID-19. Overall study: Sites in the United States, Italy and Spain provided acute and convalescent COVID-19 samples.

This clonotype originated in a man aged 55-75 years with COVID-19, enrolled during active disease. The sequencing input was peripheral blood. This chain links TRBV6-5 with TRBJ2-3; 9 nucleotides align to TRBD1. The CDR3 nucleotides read TGTGCCAGCAGTTACATTGGACAGGGGAGGACAGATACGCAGTATTTT. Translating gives CASSYIGQGRTDTQYF.